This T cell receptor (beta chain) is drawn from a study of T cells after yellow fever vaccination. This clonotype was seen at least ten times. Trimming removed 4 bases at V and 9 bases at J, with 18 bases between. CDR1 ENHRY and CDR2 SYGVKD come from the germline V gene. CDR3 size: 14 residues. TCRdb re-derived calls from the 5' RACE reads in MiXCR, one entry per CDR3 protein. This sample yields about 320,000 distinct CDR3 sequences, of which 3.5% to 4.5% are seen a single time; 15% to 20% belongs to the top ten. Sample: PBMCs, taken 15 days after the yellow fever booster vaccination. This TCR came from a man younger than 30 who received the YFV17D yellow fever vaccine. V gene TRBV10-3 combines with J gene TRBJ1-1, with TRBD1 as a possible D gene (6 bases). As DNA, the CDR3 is TGTGCCATCAGTGGACAGGTCTCTGGGGCACAAGCTTTCTTT. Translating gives CAISGQVSGAQAFF.